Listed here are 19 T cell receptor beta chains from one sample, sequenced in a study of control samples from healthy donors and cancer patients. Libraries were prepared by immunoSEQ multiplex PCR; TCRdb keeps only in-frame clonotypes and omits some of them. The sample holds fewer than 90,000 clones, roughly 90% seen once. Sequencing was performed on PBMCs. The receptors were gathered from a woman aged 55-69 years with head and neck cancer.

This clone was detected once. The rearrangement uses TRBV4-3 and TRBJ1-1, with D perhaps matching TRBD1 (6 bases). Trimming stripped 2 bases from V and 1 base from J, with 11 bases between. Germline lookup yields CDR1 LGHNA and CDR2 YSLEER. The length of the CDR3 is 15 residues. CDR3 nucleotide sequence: TGCGCCAGCAGCCAACGACAGGACACGAACACTGAAGCTTTCTTT. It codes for CASSQRQDTNTEAFF.

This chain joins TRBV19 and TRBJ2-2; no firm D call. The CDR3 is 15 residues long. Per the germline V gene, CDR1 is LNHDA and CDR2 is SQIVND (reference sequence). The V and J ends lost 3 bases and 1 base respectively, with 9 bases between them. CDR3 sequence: CASSIFRQNTGELFF. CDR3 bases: TGTGCCAGTAGTATTTTCAGGCAGAACACCGGGGAGCTGTTTTTT.

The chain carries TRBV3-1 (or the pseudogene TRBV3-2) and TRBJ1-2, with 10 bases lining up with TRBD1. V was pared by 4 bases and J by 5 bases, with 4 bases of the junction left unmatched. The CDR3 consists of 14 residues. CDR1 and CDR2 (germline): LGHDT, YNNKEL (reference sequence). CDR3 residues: CASSRDRGNYGYTF. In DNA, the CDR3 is TGTGCCAGCAGCCGGGACAGGGGCAATTATGGCTACACCTTC.

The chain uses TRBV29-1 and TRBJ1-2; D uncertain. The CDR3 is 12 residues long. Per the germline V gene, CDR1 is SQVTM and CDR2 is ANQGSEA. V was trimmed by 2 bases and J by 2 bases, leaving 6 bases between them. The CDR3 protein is CSVEWQNYGYTF. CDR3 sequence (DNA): TGCAGCGTTGAATGGCAGAACTATGGCTACACCTTC.

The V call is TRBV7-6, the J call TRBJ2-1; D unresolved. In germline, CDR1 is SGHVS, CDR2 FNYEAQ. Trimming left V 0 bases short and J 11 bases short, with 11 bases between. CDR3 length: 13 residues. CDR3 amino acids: CASSLAADRQQFF. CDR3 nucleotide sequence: TGTGCCAGCAGCTTAGCGGCGGATAGACAGCAGTTCTTC.

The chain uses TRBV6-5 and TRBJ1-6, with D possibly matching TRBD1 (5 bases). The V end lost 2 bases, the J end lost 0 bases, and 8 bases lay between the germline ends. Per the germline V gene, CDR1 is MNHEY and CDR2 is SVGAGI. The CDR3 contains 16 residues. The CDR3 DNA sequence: TGTGCCAGCAGTTACGGGGGAAGCTCCTATAATTCACCCCTCCACTTT. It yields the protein CASSYGGSSYNSPLHF.

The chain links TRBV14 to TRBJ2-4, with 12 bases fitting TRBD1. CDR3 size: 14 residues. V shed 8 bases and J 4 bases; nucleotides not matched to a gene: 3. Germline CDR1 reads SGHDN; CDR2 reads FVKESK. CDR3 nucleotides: TGTGCCAGCCGGGACAGGGGGCCTAAAAACATTCAGTACTTC. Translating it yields CASRDRGPKNIQYF.

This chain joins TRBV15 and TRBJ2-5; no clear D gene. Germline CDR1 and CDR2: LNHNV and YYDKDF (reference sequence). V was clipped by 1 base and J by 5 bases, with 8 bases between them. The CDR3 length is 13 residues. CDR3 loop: CATSRAPPETQYF. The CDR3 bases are TGTGCCACCAGCAGAGCCCCCCCGGAGACCCAGTACTTC. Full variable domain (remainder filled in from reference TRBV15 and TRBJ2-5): DAMVIQNPRYQVTQFGKPVTLSCSQTLNHNVMYWYQQKSSQAPKLLFHYYDKDFNNEADTPDNFQSRRPNTSFCFLDIRSPGLGDTAMYLCATSRAPPETQYFGPGTRLLVL.

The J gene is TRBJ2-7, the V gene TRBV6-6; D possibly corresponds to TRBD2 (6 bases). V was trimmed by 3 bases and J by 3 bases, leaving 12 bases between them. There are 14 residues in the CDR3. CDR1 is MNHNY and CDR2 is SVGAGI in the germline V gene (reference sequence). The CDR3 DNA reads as TGTGCCAGCAGTTATATGACTAGGGTCTACGAGCAGTACTTC. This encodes CASSYMTRVYEQYF.

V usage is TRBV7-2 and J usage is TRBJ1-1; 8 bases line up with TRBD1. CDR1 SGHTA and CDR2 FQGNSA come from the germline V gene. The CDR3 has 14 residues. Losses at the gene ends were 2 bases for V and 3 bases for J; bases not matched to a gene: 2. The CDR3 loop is CASSLNRGDTEAFF. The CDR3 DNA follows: TGTGCCAGCAGCTTAAACAGGGGGGACACTGAAGCTTTCTTT.

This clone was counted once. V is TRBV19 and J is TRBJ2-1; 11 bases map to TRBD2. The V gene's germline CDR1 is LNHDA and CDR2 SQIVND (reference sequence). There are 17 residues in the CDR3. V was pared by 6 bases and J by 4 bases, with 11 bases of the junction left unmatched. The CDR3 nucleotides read TGTGCCAGTAGACCCCTCGGGGGACTAGCGGTTTACAATGAGCAGTTCTTC. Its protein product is CASRPLGGLAVYNEQFF.

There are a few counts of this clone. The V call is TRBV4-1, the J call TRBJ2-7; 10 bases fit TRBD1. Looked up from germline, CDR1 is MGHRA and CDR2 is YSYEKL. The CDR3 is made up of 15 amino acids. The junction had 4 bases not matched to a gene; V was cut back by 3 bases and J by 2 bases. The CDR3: CASSQSGTGAYEQYF. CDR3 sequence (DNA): TGCGCCAGCAGCCAGTCCGGGACAGGGGCCTACGAGCAGTACTTC.

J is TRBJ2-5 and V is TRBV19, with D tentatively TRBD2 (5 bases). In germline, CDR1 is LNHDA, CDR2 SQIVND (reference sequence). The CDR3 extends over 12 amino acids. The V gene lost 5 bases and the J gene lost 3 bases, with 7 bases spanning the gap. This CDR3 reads CASSPGKETQYF. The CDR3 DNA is TGTGCCAGTAGTCCCGGGAAAGAGACCCAGTACTTC.

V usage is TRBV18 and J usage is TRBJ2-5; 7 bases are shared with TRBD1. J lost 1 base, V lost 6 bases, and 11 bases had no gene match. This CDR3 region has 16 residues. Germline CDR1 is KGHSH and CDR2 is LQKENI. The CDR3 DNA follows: TGTGCCAGCTCGCGGACCGGGACAGAAGTCCAAGAGACCCAGTACTTC. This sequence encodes CASSRTGTEVQETQYF.

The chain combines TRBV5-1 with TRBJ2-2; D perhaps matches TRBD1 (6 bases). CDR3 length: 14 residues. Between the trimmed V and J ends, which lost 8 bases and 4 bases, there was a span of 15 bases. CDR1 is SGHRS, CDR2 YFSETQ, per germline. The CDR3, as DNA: TGCGCCAGTCAGGACAGCTTAGGCACCGGGGAGCTGTTTTTT. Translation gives CASQDSLGTGELFF.

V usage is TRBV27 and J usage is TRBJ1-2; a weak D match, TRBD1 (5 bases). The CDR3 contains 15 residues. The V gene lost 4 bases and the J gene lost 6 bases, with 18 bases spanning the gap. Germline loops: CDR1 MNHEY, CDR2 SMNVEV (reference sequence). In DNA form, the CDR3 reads TGTGCCAGCAGTTATAGTAGGGGTCTCGATAATGGCTACACCTTC. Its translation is CASSYSRGLDNGYTF.

CDR3 region: CAISELGQGTYEQYF. Written as DNA, the CDR3 is TGTGCCATCAGTGAGTTGGGACAGGGCACCTACGAGCAGTACTTC. V and J are TRBV10-3 and TRBJ2-7, with 9 bases that match TRBD1. The CDR3 is 15 amino acids. V was clipped by 1 base and J by 2 bases; unmatched bases: 3. Germline lookup yields CDR1 ENHRY and CDR2 SYGVKD.

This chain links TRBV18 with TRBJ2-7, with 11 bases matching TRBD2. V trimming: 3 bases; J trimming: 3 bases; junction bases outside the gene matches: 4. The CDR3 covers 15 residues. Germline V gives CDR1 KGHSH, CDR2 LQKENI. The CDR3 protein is CASSPSSGRLYEQYF. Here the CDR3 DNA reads TGTGCCAGCTCACCTTCTAGCGGGAGGCTCTACGAGCAGTACTTC. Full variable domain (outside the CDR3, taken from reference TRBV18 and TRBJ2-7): NAGVMQNPRHLVRRRGQEARLRCSPMKGHSHVYWYRQLPEEGLKFMVYLQKENIIDESGMPKERFSAEFPKEGPSILRIQQVVRGDSAAYFCASSPSSGRLYEQYFGPGTRLTVT.

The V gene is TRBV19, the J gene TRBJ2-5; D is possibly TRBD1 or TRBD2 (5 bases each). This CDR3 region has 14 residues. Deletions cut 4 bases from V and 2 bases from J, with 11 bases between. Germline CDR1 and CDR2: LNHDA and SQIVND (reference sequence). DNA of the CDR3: TGTGCCAGTAGTAACCAGGGACCTCAAGAGACCCAGTACTTC. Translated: CASSNQGPQETQYF.